A selection of T cell receptor beta chains follows, all from one sample in a study of beta chain features in type 1 diabetes. The repertoire was sequenced with immunoSEQ multiplex PCR; TCRdb's copy has only in-frame clones and lacks some. The sample includes 350,000 to 400,000 clones, less than 15% of them seen just once. Sequenced sample: naive CD4+ T cells from blood. These receptors were taken from a woman aged 18-30 years in good health. The CDR3 runs from the conserved cysteine through the conserved F or W. The order of the fields is CDR3 protein, CDR3 DNA, V gene, CDR3 length, D gene, J gene, clone size. The D gene is left open where the match is weak. A clone size is listed for some rows: how often the clone was seen (once, few, many), or a class if it is expanded.

CDR3: CASSLYDSFGEKLFF
DNA: TGTGCCAGCTCGCTCTATGACAGCTTTGGGGAAAAACTGTTTTTT
V: TRBV18
length: 15
D: .
J: TRBJ1-4
size: .

CDR3: CASSPVGDTEAFF
DNA: TGTGCCAGCTCACCGGTCGGGGACACTGAAGCTTTCTTT
V: TRBV18
length: 13
D: .
J: TRBJ1-1
size: few

CDR3: CASSPRGGYNQPQHF
DNA: TGTGCCAGCAGCCCCAGGGGTGGCTACAATCAGCCCCAGCATTTT
V: TRBV28
length: 15
D: .
J: TRBJ1-5
size: .

CDR3: CASSLAVVYGYTF
DNA: TGTGCCAGCAGCCTGGCGGTAGTCTATGGCTACACCTTC
V: TRBV7-9
length: 13
D: .
J: TRBJ1-2
size: few

CDR3: CAWSVLRGHGYTF
DNA: TGTGCCTGGAGCGTGCTGAGGGGGCATGGCTACACCTTC
V: TRBV30
length: 13
D: TRBD1
J: TRBJ1-2
size: few

CDR3: CASRPGGRTEQFF
DNA: TGTGCCAGCAGGCCGGGGGGGAGGACCGAGCAGTTCTTC
V: TRBV7-9
length: 13
D: TRBD2
J: TRBJ2-1
size: .

CDR3: CASSFITGELFF
DNA: TGTGCCAGCAGTTTCATCACCGGGGAGCTGTTTTTT
V: TRBV27
length: 12
D: .
J: TRBJ2-2
size: few

CDR3: CASSITESSYEQYF
DNA: TGTGCCAGTAGTATTACAGAGAGCTCCTACGAGCAGTACTTC
V: TRBV19
length: 14
D: .
J: TRBJ2-7
size: few

CDR3: CASKLGLAKTKETQYF
DNA: TGTGCCAGCAAACTCGGGCTAGCGAAAACCAAAGAGACCCAGTACTTC
V: TRBV2
length: 16
D: .
J: TRBJ2-5
size: .

CDR3: CASMRTGEGYGYTF
DNA: TGTGCCAGCATGAGGACAGGGGAAGGGTATGGCTACACCTTC
V: TRBV6-1
length: 14
D: TRBD1
J: TRBJ1-2
size: .

CDR3: CASSPRQANTGELFF
DNA: TGTGCCAGCAGTCCCCGACAGGCGAACACCGGGGAGCTGTTTTTT
V: TRBV6-1
length: 15
D: .
J: TRBJ2-2
size: few

CDR3: CASSNPGLAGTYEQYF
DNA: TGTGCCAGCAGCAACCCGGGACTAGCGGGTACCTACGAGCAGTACTTC
V: TRBV21-1
length: 16
D: .
J: TRBJ2-7
size: few

CDR3: CASRPAGSAGELFF
DNA: TGTGCCAGCAGGCCAGCGGGCTCGGCCGGGGAGCTGTTTTTT
V: TRBV21-1
length: 14
D: .
J: TRBJ2-2
size: .

CDR3: CAWSVSPGGSGANVLTF
DNA: TGTGCCTGGAGTGTATCCCCAGGGGGCTCTGGGGCCAACGTCCTGACTTTC
V: TRBV30
length: 17
D: TRBD1
J: TRBJ2-6
size: .

CDR3: CSARAPGTQYF
DNA: TGCAGTGCTAGAGCCCCAGGGACCCAGTACTTC
V: TRBV20-1
length: 11
D: .
J: TRBJ2-5
size: .

CDR3: CASSYSRSGSEQYF
DNA: TGTGCCAGCAGTTACTCGCGGAGTGGCTCTGAGCAGTACTTC
V: TRBV6-5
length: 14
D: .
J: TRBJ2-7
size: few

CDR3: CASSFGGTGTDTQYF
DNA: TGTGCCAGCAGTTTTGGAGGGACAGGCACAGATACGCAGTATTTT
V: TRBV28
length: 15
D: .
J: TRBJ2-3
size: few

CDR3: CASSQDARSVSPAKNIQYF
DNA: TGCGCCAGCAGCCAAGATGCCCGATCGGTGTCCCCAGCCAAAAACATTCAGTACTTC
V: TRBV4-1
length: 19
D: .
J: TRBJ2-4
size: .

CDR3: CASSQDGTSGSQETQYF
DNA: TGCGCCAGCAGCCAAGATGGGACTAGCGGATCCCAAGAGACCCAGTACTTC
V: TRBV4-1
length: 17
D: TRBD2
J: TRBJ2-5
size: few

CDR3: CSVRPTLAGAYNEQFF
DNA: TGCAGCGTTCGCCCAACTCTAGCGGGCGCCTACAATGAGCAGTTCTTC
V: TRBV29-1
length: 16
D: TRBD2
J: TRBJ2-1
size: .

CDR3: CASWRGQGSYEQYF
DNA: TGTGCCTCTTGGAGGGGACAGGGGTCCTACGAGCAGTACTTC
V: TRBV19
length: 14
D: TRBD1
J: TRBJ2-7
size: .

CDR3: CSVGLALADTQYF
DNA: TGCAGCGTTGGGCTAGCGCTCGCAGATACGCAGTATTTT
V: TRBV29-1
length: 13
D: .
J: TRBJ2-3
size: few